These T cell receptor beta chains were read from a single sample in a study of blood T cells in healthy people across ages. TCRdb independently ran MiXCR on the 5' RACE reads; one entry per CDR3 protein. The profile shows hundreds of thousands of distinct CDR3 sequences, more than 20% of them singletons. Source material: blood. The receptors were sampled from a man in his 70s in good health. Each CDR3 is given with its conserved first and last residue. The D gene is left open where the match is weak. Not all rows give a size; the values are once, few, many and, for expanded clones, a class.

TGTGCCAGCAGCTACGGGACTATTTGGGCAGATACGCAGTATTTT	CASSYGTIWADTQYF	TRBJ2-3	.	TRBD2	TRBV7-2
TGTGCCAGCTCACCACCCCACGGACAGGGGGCGCGAAAGACCCAGTACTTC	CASSPPHGQGARKTQYF	TRBJ2-5	.	TRBD1	TRBV18
TGTGCCAGCAGCTACGCATGGGGGGGGACAGATACGCAGTATTTT	CASSYAWGGTDTQYF	TRBJ2-3	many	TRBD2	TRBV5-6
TGTGCCAGCAGTGTTGAACAGGGGGCCTACGAGCAGTACTTC	CASSVEQGAYEQYF	TRBJ2-7	.	TRBD1	TRBV6-1
TGTGCCAGCAGTTACTCCCCCTACGAGCAGTACTTC	CASSYSPYEQYF	TRBJ2-7	few	.	TRBV6-2/TRBV6-3
TGCAGTGCTAGCGCTAGCGGGAGCGATGAGCAGTTCTTC	CSASASGSDEQFF	TRBJ2-1	many	TRBD2	TRBV20-1
TGTGCCAGCAGCTTCACCACAGATGCGCAGTATTTT	CASSFTTDAQYF	TRBJ2-3	.	.	TRBV7-9
TGTGCCAGCAGGGAAAGGACAGTTCAATATGGCTACACCTTC	CASRERTVQYGYTF	TRBJ1-2	.	.	TRBV12-3/TRBV12-4
TGCGCCAGCAGCTTGGATGAAGGTTCTGGAAACACCATATATTTT	CASSLDEGSGNTIYF	TRBJ1-3	few	.	TRBV5-1
TGTGCCAGCTCTCCGGAGGGCGGGAGCTCCTACGAGCAGTACTTC	CASSPEGGSSYEQYF	TRBJ2-7	once	TRBD2	TRBV2
TGCGCCAGCAGCTCGGGACTAGCGGGAGATGTTGAGCAGTTCTTC	CASSSGLAGDVEQFF	TRBJ2-1	.	TRBD2	TRBV5-1
TGTGCCAGCAGCAACTGGAGACAGGGTGACACCGGGGAGCTGTTTTTT	CASSNWRQGDTGELFF	TRBJ2-2	many	.	TRBV21-1
TGCGCCAGCAGATCTCAGTCACTGATTCAAGAGACCCAGTACTTC	CASRSQSLIQETQYF	TRBJ2-5	.	.	TRBV5-1
TGTGCCAGCAGACGGACAGGGTGGGAAAAACTGTTTTTT	CASRRTGWEKLFF	TRBJ1-4	few	TRBD1	TRBV28
TGCAGCGTCCGGACAGGGATTAATTCACCCCTCCACTTT	CSVRTGINSPLHF	TRBJ1-6	many	TRBD1	TRBV29-1